One sample yielded the 15 T cell receptor beta chains listed below, sequenced in a study of long-term antiretroviral therapy in people with HIV. They ran version v3.0 of the immunoSEQ assay at survey level. TCRdb keeps only in-frame clones here, not all; method: immunoSEQ multiplex PCR. The data contain tens of thousands of clones, roughly 94% of them seen just once; the ten biggest clones take up about 3%. Sequenced here: unsorted PBMCs, sampled 5.3 years after starting antiretroviral therapy. These TCRs come from a man aged 50 to 59 with HIV.

V usage is TRBV5-1 and J usage is TRBJ2-3; no clear D. V shed 4 bases and J shed 0 bases, with 6 bases lying between them. Germline CDR1 and CDR2: SGHRS and YFSETQ. The CDR3 length is 13 residues. The CDR3 DNA reads as TGCGCCAGCAGCGTATCTAGCACAGATACGCAGTATTTT. Translated, it gives CASSVSSTDTQYF.

The chain recombines TRBV7-8 with TRBJ2-7; weak D call: TRBD2 (5 bases). This CDR3 has 14 amino acids. The germline V and J ends were trimmed by 5 bases and 0 bases, with 11 bases remaining between them. CDR1 is SGHVS and CDR2 is FQNEAQ in the germline V gene. The CDR3 region is CASSTVGGSYEQYF. The CDR3 DNA follows: TGTGCCAGCAGCACCGTAGGAGGCTCCTACGAGCAGTACTTC.

The J gene is TRBJ1-2, the V gene TRBV29-1; tentative D call: TRBD1 (5 bases). V gave up 6 bases and J gave up 8 bases, with 16 bases separating them. The germline V gene encodes CDR1 SQVTM and CDR2 ANQGSEA. The length of the CDR3 is 12 residues. The CDR3 loop is CSVAGGDRGYTF. The CDR3 DNA reads as TGCAGCGTGGCTGGGGGGGATCGCGGCTACACCTTC.

The V and J genes are TRBV11-2 and TRBJ2-2, with D unresolved. The CDR3 covers 14 residues. V lost 0 bases and J 3 bases, leaving 5 bases between the germline ends. Per the germline V gene, CDR1 is SGHAT and CDR2 is FQNNGV. Written as DNA, the CDR3 is TGTGCCAGCAGCTTAGACCCCTACACCGGGGAGCTGTTTTTT. Translating it yields CASSLDPYTGELFF.

The chain couples TRBV11-1 to TRBJ1-1, with D possibly matching TRBD1 (5 bases). This CDR3 is built from 13 residues. Trimming took 3 bases from V and 1 from J, leaving 6 bases between them. Germline CDR1 reads SGHAT; CDR2 reads FQDESV (reference sequence). The CDR3 protein is CASSFTGNTEAFF. The CDR3 DNA is TGTGCCAGCAGCTTCACAGGGAACACTGAAGCTTTCTTT.

The gene calls are TRBV5-1 and TRBJ2-2; tentative D call: TRBD1 (6 bases). CDR3 length: 13 residues. Germline assignment: CDR1 SGHRS and CDR2 YFSETQ. Between the trimmed V and J ends, which lost 0 bases and 8 bases, there was a span of 8 bases. CDR3 protein: CASSLVQGGELFF. DNA for the CDR3: TGCGCCAGCAGCTTGGTACAGGGTGGGGAGCTGTTTTTT.

The J gene is TRBJ2-6, the V gene TRBV4-3; 10 bases are a match to TRBD1. Germline-derived CDR1 and CDR2 are LGHNA and YSLEER. J lost 0 bases, V lost 4 bases, and 3 bases had no gene match. The CDR3 consists of 17 residues. The CDR3 protein is CASSLGQGSSGANVLTF. CDR3 nucleotides: TGCGCCAGCAGCCTGGGACAGGGGAGCTCTGGGGCCAACGTCCTGACTTTC.

CDR3 in amino acids: CASSSLPPGSYYGYTF. The CDR3 nucleotides are TGTGCCAGCAGTTCCCTCCCACCCGGGAGTTACTATGGCTACACCTTC. The chain recombines TRBV28 with TRBJ1-2; D is ambiguous. The V and J ends lost 4 bases and 3 bases respectively, with 18 bases between them. Germline CDR1 and CDR2: MDHEN and SYDVKM. This CDR3 region has 16 residues.

The chain has TRBV5-8 and TRBJ2-4; D possibly corresponds to TRBD2 (6 bases). The CDR3 contains 16 residues. Germline CDR1 reads SGHTS; CDR2 reads YDEGEE. Deletions cut 1 base from V and 2 bases from J, with 13 bases between. Here the CDR3 reads CASSLMGGGPKNIQYF. DNA of the CDR3: TGTGCCAGCAGCTTGATGGGGGGTGGGCCCAAAAACATTCAGTACTTC.

This chain connects TRBV11-2 to TRBJ2-1; 9 nucleotides align to TRBD2. V gave up 7 bases and J gave up 6 bases; unmatched junction bases: 13. Germline lookup yields CDR1 SGHAT and CDR2 FQNNGV. CDR3 length: 16 residues. CDR3 region: CASNLRGLAESNEQFF. In DNA form, the CDR3 reads TGTGCCAGCAACCTGAGGGGACTAGCTGAGTCCAATGAGCAGTTCTTC.

The CDR3 bases are TGTGCCAGCAGCGGACAGGGGGCGCTTGGAAACACCATATATTTT. The encoded protein is CASSGQGALGNTIYF. The V and J genes are TRBV5-6 and TRBJ1-3; 11 bases line up with TRBD1. Per the germline V gene, CDR1 is SGHDT and CDR2 is YYEEEE. Unmatched junction bases numbered 3, after V lost 4 bases and J lost 3 bases. The CDR3 loop spans 15 amino acids.

This sequence joins TRBV19 and TRBJ1-2, with D unclear. This CDR3 spans 13 amino acids. Trimming took off 0 bases at V and 4 bases at J, with 6 bases between the two ends. Germline CDR1 and CDR2: LNHDA and SQIVND (reference sequence). The CDR3 loop is CASSIDRFYGYTF. CDR3 coding DNA: TGTGCCAGTAGTATAGATCGGTTCTATGGCTACACCTTC.

The V and J genes are TRBV27 and TRBJ2-3; 9 bases align to TRBD2. There are 16 residues in the CDR3. J was trimmed by 2 bases and V by 5 bases; bases with no gene match: 8. CDR1 and CDR2 from the germline V gene are MNHEY and SMNVEV (reference sequence). The CDR3 region has the DNA TGTGCCAGCAGTACCCCCGGGACTAGCTCCACAGATACGCAGTATTTT. It codes for CASSTPGTSSTDTQYF.

The chain carries TRBV6-1 and TRBJ1-4; 7 bases line up with TRBD1. Germline assignment: CDR1 MNHNS and CDR2 SASEGT. The CDR3 has 16 residues. V trimming: 4 bases; J trimming: 1 base; junction bases outside the gene matches: 6. CDR3 protein: CASSATTGVTNEKLFF. The CDR3, as DNA: TGTGCCAGCAGTGCTACAACAGGGGTAACTAATGAAAAACTGTTTTTT.

The chain carries TRBV11-3 and TRBJ2-7; D may be TRBD2 (5 bases). The CDR3 totals 14 residues. Trimming removed 1 base at V and 5 bases at J, with 12 bases between. The germline gives CDR1 SGHNT, CDR2 YENEEA. CDR3 region: CASSLGRGSHEQYF. In DNA, the CDR3 is TGTGCCAGCAGCTTAGGTCGGGGTTCCCACGAGCAGTACTTC.